Following are 24 T cell receptor beta chains from one sample sequenced in a study of response to subunit inactivated influenza vaccine. One entry per CDR3 protein, called by TCRdb with MiXCR from the RT-PCR reads. The sample lists 650,000 to 800,000 distinct CDR3 sequences, about 18% occurring once. The specimen was PBMCs from blood, collected 4 to 6 days after vaccination. Receptor source: a man in his fifties who received an inactivated influenza vaccine.

A few counts support this clonotype. The chain uses TRBV6-5 and TRBJ2-5; the D gene is possibly TRBD2 (6 bases). The CDR3 length is 15 residues. The germline CDR1 and CDR2 sequences are MNHEY and SVGAGI. V lost 0 bases, J lost 2 bases, and 10 bases lay in between. CDR3 sequence (DNA): TGTGCCAGCAGTTACTCAGGGACTGGGCAAGAGACCCAGTACTTC. Its translation is CASSYSGTGQETQYF.

V gene TRBV7-9 combines with J gene TRBJ2-7; 8 nucleotides line up with TRBD1. The V gene's germline CDR1 is SEHNR and CDR2 FQNEAQ (reference sequence). The CDR3 loop spans 16 amino acids. The V segment lost 4 bases and the J segment 2 bases; nucleotides outside the gene matches: 10. CDR3 DNA sequence: TGTGCCAGCAGCTCAACTCCGGGACAGGCACCCTACGAGCAGTACTTC. Translated, it gives CASSSTPGQAPYEQYF.

This clonotype was detected only a few times. This sequence joins TRBV20-1 and TRBJ2-1; possible D gene TRBD2, 5 bases. Trimming left V 0 bases short and J 3 bases short, with 12 bases between. Germline V CDR1 and CDR2: DFQATT, SNEGSKA (reference sequence). The CDR3 covers 15 residues. DNA for the CDR3: TGCAGTGCTAGAGATCCTAACGGGATCTACAATGAGCAGTTCTTC. It codes for CSARDPNGIYNEQFF.

The chain links TRBV14 to TRBJ1-2; 9 bases agree with TRBD1. The germline gives CDR1 SGHDN, CDR2 FVKESK. This CDR3 comprises 17 residues. The V and J ends lost 2 bases and 6 bases, in that order; junction bases with no gene match: 13. DNA of the CDR3: TGTGCCAGCAGCCAATTGGGACAGGGAACCTCCTTCGATGGCTACACCTTC. This gives the protein CASSQLGQGTSFDGYTF.

This clonotype has more than one count but fewer than ten. The chain couples TRBV7-9 to TRBJ2-1; D is uncertain. Germline V CDR1 and CDR2: SEHNR, FQNEAQ (reference sequence). Trimming stripped 4 bases from V and 4 bases from J, with 8 bases between. This CDR3 region has 13 residues. The CDR3 DNA follows: TGTGCCAGCAGCTCGAACCAATACAATGAGCAGTTCTTC. Translating gives CASSSNQYNEQFF. Based on the CDR3 plus reference TRBV7-9 and TRBJ2-1, the full variable domain is DTGVSQNPRHKITKRGQNVTFRCDPISEHNRLYWYRQTLGQGPEFLTYFQNEAQLEKSRLLSDRFSAERPKGSFSTLEIQRTEQGDSAMYLCASSSNQYNEQFFGPGTRLTVL.

This clonotype has a count of ten or more. The chain is built from TRBV7-2 and TRBJ2-1, with 7 bases that match TRBD2. Per the germline V gene, CDR1 is SGHTA and CDR2 is FQGNSA. The CDR3 loop spans 15 amino acids. J was trimmed by 9 bases and V by 2 bases; bases with no gene match: 10. The CDR3 coding sequence is TGTGCCAGCAGCTTACACCTGACTAGCTCTGTTGAGCAGTTCTTC. This gives the protein CASSLHLTSSVEQFF.

This clonotype was recorded a few times. The rearrangement uses TRBV5-1 and TRBJ1-1, with TRBD1 matching over 10 bases. CDR3 length: 17 residues. Germline assignment: CDR1 SGHRS and CDR2 YFSETQ. The ends lost 4 bases at V and 1 base at J; junction bases unmatched: 10. DNA of the CDR3: TGCGCCAGCAGCGCTCATGACAGGGGGCCTAGGAACACTGAAGCTTTCTTT. Translation: CASSAHDRGPRNTEAFF.

The chain recombines TRBV6-2 or TRBV6-3 with TRBJ2-1; TRBD2 agrees at 12 bases. Trimming at V came to 1 base and at J to 8 bases, leaving 18 bases not matched to a gene. In germline, CDR1 is MNHEY, CDR2 SVGEGT. CDR3 length: 20 residues. This chain's CDR3 is CASSYFFPQAKGLAGYEQFF. CDR3 nucleotides: TGTGCCAGCAGTTACTTTTTCCCTCAGGCCAAAGGACTAGCGGGGTATGAGCAGTTCTTC.

This clonotype was observed at least ten times. CDR3 in amino acids: CSVGGGLAGQETQYF. DNA of the CDR3: TGCAGCGTTGGAGGTGGGCTAGCGGGACAAGAGACCCAGTACTTC. The chain uses TRBV29-1 and TRBJ2-5, with TRBD2 matching 9 bases. The V segment lost 4 bases and the J segment 2 bases; nucleotides outside the gene matches: 8. Germline CDR1 SQVTM, CDR2 ANQGSEA. There are 15 residues in the CDR3.

This clonotype was seen many times. J is TRBJ1-2 and V is TRBV4-3, with D unresolved. V was pared by 1 base and J by 3 bases, with 6 bases between. Germline values: CDR1 LGHNA, CDR2 YSLEER. The CDR3 sequence is 13 residues long. DNA of the CDR3: TGCGCCAGCAGCCAAGCCAGTTACTATGGCTACACCTTC. As protein: CASSQASYYGYTF.

The sample holds a few counts of this clonotype. The rearrangement joins TRBV6-1 to TRBJ1-1, with D tentatively TRBD1 (6 bases). This CDR3 has 14 residues. V was cut by 6 bases and J by 1 base, with 12 bases left in between. Germline V gives CDR1 MNHNS, CDR2 SASEGT. The CDR3 DNA reads TGTGCCAGCAGGGATGGGACACCGAACACTGAAGCTTTCTTT. This gives the protein CASRDGTPNTEAFF.

This clonotype was observed a few times. The rearrangement joins TRBV20-1 to TRBJ2-7; 10 bases are shared with TRBD1. Trimming cost V 6 bases and J 5 bases; bases outside gene matches: 7. Per germline, CDR1 DFQATT and CDR2 SNEGSKA (reference sequence). The CDR3 consists of 13 residues. This CDR3 reads CSALRDRGDEQYF. The CDR3 coding sequence is TGCAGTGCCCTCCGGGACAGGGGTGACGAGCAGTACTTC.

This clonotype occurred a few times. The rearrangement links TRBV4-3 to TRBJ2-1; the D gene is possibly TRBD2 (5 bases). The CDR3 runs to 15 residues. Trimming took off 0 bases at V and 7 bases at J, with 13 bases between the two ends. Germline V gene data show CDR1 as LGHNA and CDR2 as YSLEER. This chain's CDR3 is CASSQEKGLANEQFF. The CDR3 DNA reads TGCGCCAGCAGCCAAGAAAAAGGGCTAGCTAATGAGCAGTTCTTC.

At least ten counts were recorded for this clonotype. This chain connects TRBV7-2 to TRBJ2-7; TRBD1 matches at 7 bases. The germline V gene has CDR1 SGHTA and CDR2 FQGNSA. The V gene end was trimmed by 5 bases and the J gene end by 5 bases; junction bases not matched to a gene: 6. This CDR3 spans 13 amino acids. For the CDR3, the DNA is TGTGCCAGCAGCCAGAACAGGGGTGACGAGCAGTACTTC. Protein: CASSQNRGDEQYF.

This clonotype was seen only a few times. The chain has TRBV29-1 and TRBJ2-3; 10 nucleotides line up with TRBD1. The CDR3 runs to 12 residues. V trimming: 7 bases; J trimming: 3 bases; junction bases outside the gene matches: 1. Germline CDR1 is SQVTM and CDR2 is ANQGSEA. The CDR3 protein is CSGGQGTDTQYF. For the CDR3, the DNA is TGCAGCGGGGGACAGGGGACAGATACGCAGTATTTT.

This clonotype was recorded at least ten times. The chain couples TRBV5-1 to TRBJ2-1; D is unresolved. The V gene lost 4 bases and the J gene lost 4 bases, with 6 bases spanning the gap. The germline V gene has CDR1 SGHRS and CDR2 YFSETQ. The CDR3 contains 12 residues. The DNA of the CDR3 is TGCGCCAGCAGCGCGCAGTACAATGAGCAGTTCTTC. The encoded protein is CASSAQYNEQFF.

This clonotype turned up a few times. The genes are TRBV4-3 and TRBJ1-4; 7 nucleotides align to TRBD1. Germline assignment: CDR1 LGHNA and CDR2 YSLEER. J gave up 3 bases and V 0 bases, and 7 bases lay outside the gene matches. This CDR3 is 17 amino acids long. The chain's CDR3 is CASSQDRRGLANEKLFF. The CDR3 DNA sequence: TGCGCCAGCAGCCAAGATCGAAGGGGGCTAGCTAATGAAAAACTGTTTTTT.

At least ten counts were recorded for this clonotype. This sequence joins TRBV24-1 and TRBJ1-2, with TRBD1 matching 9 bases. The CDR3 runs to 13 residues. Germline CDR1 is KGHDR and CDR2 is SFDVKD. V lost 9 bases and J lost 5; bases outside the gene matches: 6. CDR3 coding DNA: TGTGCCACCGGAGACGGGACAGGGTATGGCTACACCTTC. This codes for CATGDGTGYGYTF.

The chain carries TRBV27 and TRBJ2-7, with TRBD2 as a possible D gene (6 bases). The germline V gene has CDR1 MNHEY and CDR2 SMNVEV (reference sequence). Trimming pared 0 bases from V and 6 bases from J, leaving 15 bases between. CDR3 size: 15 residues. CDR3: CASSLSFGGAGEQYF. CDR3 coding DNA: TGTGCCAGCAGTTTATCGTTTGGAGGGGCCGGCGAGCAGTACTTC.

Only a few counts were recorded for this clonotype. V and J are TRBV5-1 and TRBJ1-2; TRBD1 agrees at 7 bases. Germline lookup yields CDR1 SGHRS and CDR2 YFSETQ. V shed 4 bases, J shed 0 bases, and the junction held 12 bases outside the gene matches. The CDR3 sequence is 17 residues long. CDR3 coding DNA: TGCGCCAGCAGCCACTCGCGGGAACAGGGGACTAACTATGGCTACACCTTC. Protein product: CASSHSREQGTNYGYTF.

The rearrangement uses TRBV24-1 and TRBJ2-3; 8 bases map to TRBD1. In germline, CDR1 is KGHDR, CDR2 SFDVKD. The CDR3 consists of 17 residues. The ends lost 4 bases at V and 4 bases at J; junction bases unmatched: 12. CDR3 bases: TGTGCCACCAGTGACCGAGACAGGGGTAGTGGAGCAGATACGCAGTATTTT. Translating gives CATSDRDRGSGADTQYF.

J is TRBJ1-5 and V is TRBV6-1; 8 bases are shared with TRBD1. The CDR3 loop spans 15 amino acids. Germline V lookup: CDR1 MNHNS, CDR2 SASEGT. Trimming removed 6 bases from V and 5 bases from J; junction bases left unmatched: 9. CDR3 sequence: CASSVPGGADQPQHF. Here the CDR3 DNA reads TGTGCCAGCAGCGTCCCAGGGGGCGCAGATCAGCCCCAGCATTTT.

This clonotype was picked up a small number of times. This sequence joins TRBV29-1 and TRBJ1-5; a weak D match, TRBD1 (5 bases). The ends were cut back, 4 bases at V and 4 bases at J, with 11 bases in the middle. Germline V gene sequence: CDR1 SQVTM, CDR2 ANQGSEA. This CDR3 has 13 residues. The CDR3 reads CSVATGINQPQHF. The CDR3 DNA is TGCAGCGTTGCTACAGGAATAAATCAGCCCCAGCATTTT.

The chain couples TRBV28 to TRBJ1-1, with a weak D call TRBD1 (5 bases). Germline V gene data show CDR1 as MDHEN and CDR2 as SYDVKM. The CDR3 is 13 residues long. V was shortened by 10 bases and J by 6 bases, with 18 bases between the two germline ends. CDR3 residues: CATTWGFGSEAFF. CDR3 bases: TGTGCCACCACCTGGGGGTTTGGCTCTGAAGCTTTCTTT.